The 29 T cell receptor beta chains given below trace back to one sample, sequenced in a study of blood T cell repertoires in COVID-19. Sequenced by immunoSEQ multiplex PCR; TCRdb stores in-frame clones only, minus some. The profile shows 250,000 to 350,000 clones, around 87% of them singletons. The sequenced material came from PBMCs or T cells enriched from blood (not recorded which). The receptors stem from a woman in her twenties or thirties who had recovered from COVID-19.

The chain links TRBV11-2 to TRBJ2-1, with TRBD2 identical over 9 bases. Germline V CDR1 and CDR2: SGHAT, FQNNGV. CDR3 size: 17 residues. Trimming cost V 4 bases and J 3 bases; bases outside gene matches: 10. CDR3 bases: TGTGCCAGCAGCTCAATTAGCGGGGGATTACTCTACAATGAGCAGTTCTTC. Protein product: CASSSISGGLLYNEQFF.

Note on this clone: Other DNA sequences from this sample encode an identical CDR3 as well. The chain has TRBV3-1 (or the pseudogene TRBV3-2) and TRBJ1-1, with D possibly matching TRBD1 (5 bases). The germline V gene has CDR1 LGHDT and CDR2 YNNKEL (reference sequence). V lost 1 base and J lost 4, with 10 bases in between. The CDR3 runs to 14 residues. This CDR3 is CASSQAGGGTEAFF. The CDR3 nucleotides read TGTGCCAGCAGCCAAGCCGGGGGGGGCACTGAAGCTTTCTTT.

This chain joins TRBV5-4 and TRBJ1-1; no definite D call. Germline V gene data show CDR1 as SGHNT and CDR2 as YYREEE (reference sequence). Trimming left V 4 bases short and J 1 base short, with 8 bases between. This CDR3 comprises 13 residues. CDR3 region: CASSTTQNTEAFF. The CDR3 bases are TGTGCCAGCAGCACTACACAGAACACTGAAGCTTTCTTT.

This chain joins TRBV18 and TRBJ1-1; D call uncertain. Trimming took 2 bases from V and 1 from J, leaving 11 bases between them. The CDR3 is made up of 15 amino acids. The germline V gene encodes CDR1 KGHSH and CDR2 LQKENI. DNA for the CDR3: TGTGCCAGCTCACCATTGCCGCAGGCGAACACTGAAGCTTTCTTT. It yields the protein CASSPLPQANTEAFF.

This clone was counted a few times. This chain uses TRBV11-2 with TRBJ2-6; 7 bases map to TRBD1. Trimming took 4 bases from V and 5 from J; bases not matched to a gene: 17. CDR3 length equals 19 residues. Germline loops: CDR1 SGHAT, CDR2 FQNNGV. The CDR3 bases are TGTGCCAGCAGCTCGCCCCTGACAGGGATCCGTTTGAGGGCCAACGTCCTGACTTTC. Its translation is CASSSPLTGIRLRANVLTF.

The rearrangement joins TRBV12-3 or TRBV12-4 to TRBJ1-2, with no clear D. CDR3 length equals 13 residues. V dropped 5 bases and J dropped 9 bases, with 16 bases sitting between them. The DNA of the CDR3 is TGTGCCAGCAGTCCCCGGAGACCCCAGAGCTACACCTTC. It yields the protein CASSPRRPQSYTF.

J is TRBJ1-2 and V is TRBV6-5; D possibly corresponds to TRBD1 (6 bases). Germline CDR1 and CDR2: MNHEY and SVGAGI. The CDR3 runs 16 residues. Between the trimmed V and J ends, which lost 0 bases and 6 bases, there was a span of 17 bases. The CDR3 region is CASSYSMVGARNGYTF. The CDR3 bases are TGTGCCAGCAGTTACTCGATGGTGGGGGCGCGAAATGGCTACACCTTC.

The rearrangement links TRBV6-6 to TRBJ2-7, with TRBD2 matching 8 bases. Germline assignment: CDR1 MNHNY and CDR2 SVGAGI (reference sequence). The CDR3 totals 15 residues. Losses at the gene ends were 6 bases for V and 3 bases for J; bases not matched to a gene: 10. CDR3 coding DNA: TGTGCCAGCAGGGGGCTCGGGGGGGTCTACTACGAGCAGTACTTC. It specifies CASRGLGGVYYEQYF.

CDR3 DNA sequence: TGTGCCAGCAGCCCCAGGGCGGGCAGGGGGCTCTACGAGCAGTACTTC. Protein sequence: CASSPRAGRGLYEQYF. The rearrangement uses TRBV5-6 and TRBJ2-7; TRBD1 matches 8 bases. The germline V gene encodes CDR1 SGHDT and CDR2 YYEEEE. The CDR3 is 16 amino acids. V gave up 4 bases and J gave up 3 bases; unmatched junction bases: 12.

The rearrangement links TRBV7-3 to TRBJ2-1; possibly TRBD1 for D (7 bases). Germline V gives CDR1 SGHTA, CDR2 FQGTGA. V dropped 5 bases and J dropped 8 bases, with 22 bases sitting between them. The CDR3 totals 16 residues. CDR3: CASSPHRRGQSDEQFF. For the CDR3, the DNA is TGTGCCAGCAGCCCACATCGGAGGGGGCAGAGCGATGAGCAGTTCTTC.

This clone occurred many times. The chain links TRBV5-1 to TRBJ2-5, with 12 bases identical to TRBD2. V lost 0 bases to trimming and J lost 7 bases; unmatched junction nucleotides: 7. The CDR3 length is 16 residues. Germline values: CDR1 SGHRS, CDR2 YFSETQ. DNA of the CDR3: TGCGCCAGCAGCTTGGTTGCTAGCGGGGGGGCAGGGACCCAGTACTTC. This translates into CASSLVASGGAGTQYF.

J is TRBJ1-3 and V is TRBV5-1; 7 nucleotides align to TRBD1. Trimming at V came to 6 bases and at J to 9 bases, leaving 9 bases not matched to a gene. In germline, CDR1 is SGHRS, CDR2 YFSETQ. The length of the CDR3 is 13 residues. The CDR3 here is CASTKDRISTIYF. CDR3 DNA sequence: TGCGCCAGCACCAAGGACAGGATCAGCACCATATATTTT.

The V and J genes are TRBV30 and TRBJ2-1, with a tentative D call TRBD2 (7 bases). CDR1 is GTSNPN and CDR2 is SVGIG in the germline V gene (reference sequence). V was shortened by 3 bases and J by 7 bases, with 16 bases between the two germline ends. The CDR3 is made up of 14 amino acids. The CDR3 DNA reads as TGTGCCTGGAGCATTGGGGGGGGGCTTAATGAGCAGTTCTTC. It codes for CAWSIGGGLNEQFF.

This chain connects TRBV2 to TRBJ1-1; D is ambiguous. Germline V CDR1 and CDR2: SNHLY, FYNNEI. V lost 0 bases and J 1 base, leaving 9 bases between the germline ends. The CDR3 contains 15 residues. CDR3 DNA: TGTGCCAGCAGTGAAGCGGTAGAGTGGAACACTGAAGCTTTCTTT. It is translated as CASSEAVEWNTEAFF.

This chain joins TRBV9 and TRBJ1-2, with D maybe TRBD1 (6 bases). Germline V CDR1 and CDR2: SGDLS, YYNGEE. The CDR3 sequence is 16 residues long. Trimming removed 4 bases at V and 4 bases at J, with 20 bases between. CDR3 sequence reads: CASSPHSDGGAYGYTF. The CDR3 region has the DNA TGTGCCAGCAGCCCTCACTCCGACGGGGGGGCCTATGGCTACACCTTC.

The V and J genes are TRBV9 and TRBJ1-1, with 7 bases lining up with TRBD1. Germline CDR1 is SGDLS and CDR2 is YYNGEE. This CDR3 spans 14 amino acids. V gave up 2 bases and J gave up 3 bases; unmatched junction bases: 4. The DNA for the CDR3 is TGTGCCAGCAGCGTCAGAACAGGGGACACTGAAGCTTTCTTT. Protein: CASSVRTGDTEAFF.

J is TRBJ1-1 and V is TRBV7-9; maybe TRBD1 (5 bases). Trimming pared 0 bases from V and 6 bases from J, leaving 11 bases between. Germline CDR1 SEHNR, CDR2 FQNEAQ (reference sequence). The CDR3 length is 14 residues. DNA of the CDR3: TGTGCCAGCAGCTTAGCGATAACAGGTCCTGAAGCTTTCTTT. As protein: CASSLAITGPEAFF. The variable domain in full, completed from reference TRBV7-9 and TRBJ1-1, reads DTGVSQNPRHKITKRGQNVTFRCDPISEHNRLYWYRQTLGQGPEFLTYFQNEAQLEKSRLLSDRFSAERPKGSFSTLEIQRTEQGDSAMYLCASSLAITGPEAFFGQGTRLTVV.

J is TRBJ1-6 and V is TRBV7-9, with 10 bases that match TRBD1. V dropped 8 bases and J dropped 5; count of bases not matched to a gene: 6. The germline V gene encodes CDR1 SEHNR and CDR2 FQNEAQ (reference sequence). The CDR3 runs to 15 residues. CDR3 region: CASPSDRGNNSPLHF. The CDR3 nucleotides are TGTGCCAGCCCGTCGGACAGGGGGAATAATTCACCCCTCCACTTT.

V usage is TRBV4-1 and J usage is TRBJ1-2; unclear D gene. Deletions cut 3 bases from V and 7 bases from J, with 15 bases between. This CDR3 comprises 14 residues. CDR1 and CDR2 (germline): MGHRA, YSYEKL. The CDR3 DNA sequence: TGCGCCAGCAGCCAGGGGAGCGGGGTGAGTGGCTACACCTTC. Protein product: CASSQGSGVSGYTF.

The J gene is TRBJ1-2, the V gene TRBV30; D is perhaps TRBD1 (5 bases). Per the germline V gene, CDR1 is GTSNPN and CDR2 is SVGIG (reference sequence). The ends were cut back, 0 bases at V and 0 bases at J, with 14 bases in the middle. The CDR3 has 16 amino acids. CDR3: CAWSVSRQTTNYGYTF. The CDR3 coding sequence is TGTGCCTGGAGTGTAAGTCGACAGACAACTAACTATGGCTACACCTTC.

The chain has TRBV4-1 and TRBJ1-2, with a weak D call TRBD1 (6 bases). The CDR3 loop spans 12 amino acids. V was pared by 4 bases and J by 8 bases, with 11 bases between. The germline CDR1 and CDR2 sequences are MGHRA and YSYEKL. CDR3 protein: CASSRSTGGYTF. The CDR3 bases are TGCGCCAGCAGCCGTTCGACAGGCGGCTACACCTTC.

There are a few counts of this clone. The chain uses TRBV6-5 and TRBJ1-1, with no clear D. Per germline, CDR1 MNHEY and CDR2 SVGAGI. Trimming removed 7 bases from V and 4 bases from J, with 13 bases in between. This CDR3 contains 13 residues. CDR3 protein: CASNPESGTEAFF. For the CDR3, the DNA is TGTGCCAGCAATCCCGAATCGGGCACTGAAGCTTTCTTT.

This clone was recorded only once. The V gene is TRBV9, the J gene TRBJ2-5, with 7 bases fitting TRBD2. From germline, CDR1 is SGDLS and CDR2 YYNGEE. The CDR3 length is 15 residues. J was trimmed by 1 base and V by 4 bases; bases with no gene match: 7. The CDR3 bases are TGTGCCAGCAGCCTTGGGGGGGGACTCCAAGAGACCCAGTACTTC. Its protein is CASSLGGGLQETQYF. The whole variable domain, remainder taken from reference TRBV9 and TRBJ2-5, is DSGVTQTPKHLITATGQRVTLRCSPRSGDLSVYWYQQSLDQGLQFLIQYYNGEERAKGNILERFSAQQFPDLHSELNLSSLELGDSALYFCASSLGGGLQETQYFGPGTRLLVL.

This clone has a handful of counts. The chain couples TRBV5-1 to TRBJ1-1; D is perhaps TRBD1 (6 bases). Trimming shortened V by 4 bases and J by 5 bases, and 18 bases separated the two germline ends. CDR1 is SGHRS and CDR2 is YFSETQ in the germline V gene. CDR3 length: 15 residues. In DNA form, the CDR3 reads TGCGCCAGCAGCCGTGATAGGGGGAGTAGAACTGAAGCTTTCTTT. Translation: CASSRDRGSRTEAFF.

The V and J genes are TRBV9 and TRBJ2-3; D perhaps matches TRBD2 (6 bases). Trimming shortened V by 3 bases and J by 8 bases, and 19 bases separated the two germline ends. CDR1 SGDLS and CDR2 YYNGEE come from the germline V gene. CDR3 length equals 15 residues. The CDR3 spells CASSALAGQSGTQYF. CDR3 DNA: TGTGCCAGCAGCGCGTTGGCGGGGCAGTCGGGTACGCAGTATTTT.

The genes are TRBV19 and TRBJ2-3, with 8 bases lining up with TRBD1. This CDR3 comprises 13 residues. Germline V CDR1 and CDR2: LNHDA, SQIVND (reference sequence). The V and J ends lost 4 bases and 8 bases, in that order; junction bases with no gene match: 5. The CDR3 loop reads CASSTQDRVTQYF. Written as DNA, the CDR3 is TGTGCCAGTAGTACCCAGGACAGGGTTACGCAGTATTTT.

This chain connects TRBV6-5 to TRBJ1-1; 7 bases line up with TRBD1. The CDR3 totals 11 residues. J gave up 7 bases and V 6 bases, and 2 bases lay outside the gene matches. Germline V gene sequence: CDR1 MNHEY, CDR2 SVGAGI. CDR3: CASSAGGEAFF. CDR3 DNA sequence: TGTGCCAGCAGCGCAGGGGGTGAAGCTTTCTTT.

A single count supports this clone. This rearrangement joins TRBV2 to TRBJ2-1; D may be TRBD1 (5 bases). V was shortened by 7 bases and J by 2 bases, with 9 bases between the two germline ends. The germline V gene has CDR1 SNHLY and CDR2 FYNNEI. This CDR3 contains 13 residues. CDR3 region: CASKSGPYNEQFF. The DNA of the CDR3 is TGTGCCAGCAAATCAGGGCCCTACAATGAGCAGTTCTTC. Variable domain in full (rest from reference TRBV2 and TRBJ2-1): EPEVTQTPSHQVTQMGQEVILRCVPISNHLYFYWYRQILGQKVEFLVSFYNNEISEKSEIFDDQFSVERPDGSNFTLKIRSTKLEDSAMYFCASKSGPYNEQFFGPGTRLTVL.

The rearrangement links TRBV5-4 to TRBJ2-3; tentative D call: TRBD2 (6 bases). Germline values: CDR1 SGHNT, CDR2 YYREEE (reference sequence). Trimming cost V 4 bases and J 2 bases, with 14 bases left between them. The CDR3 extends over 15 amino acids. DNA for the CDR3: TGTGCCAGCAGCGCCCTTAGCGGTCTCACAGATACGCAGTATTTT. Its protein is CASSALSGLTDTQYF.